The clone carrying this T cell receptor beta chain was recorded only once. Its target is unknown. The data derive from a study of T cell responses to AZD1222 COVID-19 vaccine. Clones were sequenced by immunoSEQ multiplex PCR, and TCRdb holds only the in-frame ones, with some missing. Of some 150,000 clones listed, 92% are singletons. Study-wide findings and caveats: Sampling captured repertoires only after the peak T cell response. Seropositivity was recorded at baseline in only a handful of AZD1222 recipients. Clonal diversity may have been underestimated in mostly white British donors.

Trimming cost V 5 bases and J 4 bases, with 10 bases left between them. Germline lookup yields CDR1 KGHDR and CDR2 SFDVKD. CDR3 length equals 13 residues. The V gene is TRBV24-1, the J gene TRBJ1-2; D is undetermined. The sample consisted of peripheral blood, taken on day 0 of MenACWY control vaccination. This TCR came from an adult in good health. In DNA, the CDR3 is TGTGCCACCAGTGCGGGCAGTCGCTATGGCTACACCTTC. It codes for CATSAGSRYGYTF.